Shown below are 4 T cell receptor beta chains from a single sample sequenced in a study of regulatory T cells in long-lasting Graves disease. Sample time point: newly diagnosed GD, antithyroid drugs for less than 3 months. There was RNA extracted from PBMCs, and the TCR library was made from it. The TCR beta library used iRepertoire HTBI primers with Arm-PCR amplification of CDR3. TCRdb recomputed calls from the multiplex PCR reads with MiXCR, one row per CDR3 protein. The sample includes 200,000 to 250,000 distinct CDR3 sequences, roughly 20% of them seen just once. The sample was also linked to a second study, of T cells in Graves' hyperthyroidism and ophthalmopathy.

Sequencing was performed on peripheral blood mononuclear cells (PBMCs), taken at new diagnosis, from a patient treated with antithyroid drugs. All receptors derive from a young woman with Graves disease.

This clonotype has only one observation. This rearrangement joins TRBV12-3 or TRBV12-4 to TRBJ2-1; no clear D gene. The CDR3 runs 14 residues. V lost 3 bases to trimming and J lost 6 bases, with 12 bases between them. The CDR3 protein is CASSFRTAVNEQFF. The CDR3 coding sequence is TGTGCCAGCAGTTTTAGGACGGCAGTCAATGAGCAGTTCTTC.

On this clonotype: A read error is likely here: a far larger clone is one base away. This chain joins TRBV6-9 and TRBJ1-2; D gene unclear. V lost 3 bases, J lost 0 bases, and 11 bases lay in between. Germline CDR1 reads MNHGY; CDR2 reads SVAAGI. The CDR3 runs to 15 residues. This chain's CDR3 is CASSYGGAANYGYTF. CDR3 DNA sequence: TGTGCCAGCAGTTACGGAGGAGCAGCTAACTATGGCTACACCTTC.

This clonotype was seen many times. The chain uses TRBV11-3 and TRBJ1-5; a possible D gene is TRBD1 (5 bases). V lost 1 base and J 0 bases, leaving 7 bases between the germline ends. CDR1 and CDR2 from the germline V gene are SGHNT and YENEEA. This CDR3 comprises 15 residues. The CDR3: CASSLGQYSNQPQHF. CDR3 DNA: TGTGCCAGCAGCTTAGGACAGTATAGCAATCAGCCCCAGCATTTT.

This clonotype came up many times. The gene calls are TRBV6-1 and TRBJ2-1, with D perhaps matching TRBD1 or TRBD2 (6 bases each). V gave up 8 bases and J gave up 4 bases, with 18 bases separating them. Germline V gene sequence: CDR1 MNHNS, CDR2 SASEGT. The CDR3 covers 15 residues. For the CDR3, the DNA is TGTGCCAGCGGCCGACAGCGAGGGGGGTACAATGAGCAGTTCTTC. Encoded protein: CASGRQRGGYNEQFF.